This T cell receptor beta chain was found in a study of post-analysis software for immune sequencing data. Findings of the study overall: The study found TRBV5-6, TRBV5-1 and TRBV20-1 among 4 or 5 TRBV segments more frequent in patients than controls.

Tagging with unique molecular identifiers was a feature of the TCR beta cDNA libraries. It was from roughly 1 to 10 million T cells that roughly 0.5 million cDNA molecules came. A single record per CDR3 protein comes from TCRdb applying MiXCR to the PCR reads. The sample records hundreds of thousands of distinct CDR3 sequences, 30% to 45% being singletons. This clonotype turned up a few times. No antigen is known for it. The germline V and J ends were trimmed by 6 bases and 6 bases, with 12 bases remaining between them. The CDR3 is 13 residues long. Germline V gene lookup returns CDR1 SGHNT and CDR2 YENEEA.

The chain joins TRBV11-3 to TRBJ2-1; no firm D call. This sequence was found in a girl aged 10 to 17 with multiple sclerosis. The sequenced material came from blood. The CDR3: CASSSQRSNEQFF. CDR3 DNA sequence: TGTGCCAGCAGTTCACAGAGGAGCAATGAGCAGTTCTTC.